Below, 22 T cell receptor beta chains from the same sample are listed, as sequenced in a study of cytomegalovirus exposure and HLA in healthy donors. PCR primers comprised 60 Vbeta and 13 Jbeta primers. Sequencing used immunoSEQ multiplex PCR; TCRdb keeps in-frame clones, though not all of them. The table lists under 200,000 clones, around 80% of them singletons. Specimen: PBMCs. The receptor set was obtained from a woman aged 50 to 60 in good health and CMV-seronegative.

The V call is TRBV27, the J call TRBJ1-1; 10 bases fit TRBD1. The CDR3 has 15 residues. V gave up 6 bases and J gave up 1 base; unmatched junction bases: 5. From germline, CDR1 is MNHEY and CDR2 SMNVEV (reference sequence). The CDR3 sequence: CASRETGGTNTEAFF. The CDR3 DNA follows: TGTGCCAGCAGAGAGACAGGGGGCACGAACACTGAAGCTTTCTTT.

The rearrangement joins TRBV10-3 to TRBJ1-1; possible D gene TRBD1, 5 bases. V was pared by 4 bases and J by 3 bases, with 15 bases between. In germline, CDR1 is ENHRY, CDR2 SYGVKD. CDR3 size: 15 residues. The CDR3 loop reads CAISGSVGGDTEAFF. CDR3 in DNA: TGTGCCATCAGTGGCTCGGTCGGGGGGGACACTGAAGCTTTCTTT.

The chain recombines TRBV7-3 with TRBJ2-4, with D possibly being TRBD1 (7 bases). Germline V gene sequence: CDR1 SGHTA, CDR2 FQGTGA. This CDR3 region has 13 residues. V was clipped by 5 bases and J by 8 bases, with 13 bases between them. In DNA, the CDR3 is TGTGCCAGCAGCCCCTCAGGGGGGCACATTCAGTACTTC. Translating gives CASSPSGGHIQYF.

The V gene is TRBV7-9, the J gene TRBJ2-1; 13 nucleotides match TRBD2. The CDR3 contains 18 residues. CDR1 is SEHNR and CDR2 is FQNEAQ in the germline V gene (reference sequence). V lost 4 bases to trimming and J lost 4 bases; unmatched junction nucleotides: 10. The CDR3 here is CASSSWTSGRGGYNEQFF. The CDR3 region has the DNA TGTGCCAGCAGCTCTTGGACTAGCGGGAGAGGGGGGTACAATGAGCAGTTCTTC.

V usage is TRBV4-1 and J usage is TRBJ2-5; 10 bases are shared with TRBD2. Germline V gives CDR1 MGHRA, CDR2 YSYEKL. This CDR3 contains 18 residues. Unmatched junction bases numbered 19, after V lost 1 base and J lost 11 bases. This CDR3 is CASSQARLAGVSSYKQYF. The DNA for the CDR3 is TGCGCCAGCAGCCAAGCCCGTCTAGCGGGAGTTTCCTCCTACAAGCAGTACTTC.

The genes are TRBV5-1 and TRBJ2-5; D may be TRBD2 (5 bases). V shed 0 bases and J shed 2 bases, with 11 bases lying between them. CDR1 is SGHRS, CDR2 YFSETQ, per germline. There are 15 residues in the CDR3. CDR3 residues: CASSLEGEYQETQYF. The CDR3 DNA is TGCGCCAGCAGCTTGGAGGGAGAATATCAAGAGACCCAGTACTTC.

This chain uses TRBV5-8 with TRBJ2-3, with D tentatively TRBD1 (5 bases). The germline V gene encodes CDR1 SGHTS and CDR2 YDEGEE. The germline V and J ends were trimmed by 2 bases and 7 bases, with 8 bases remaining between them. CDR3 length equals 12 residues. The DNA of the CDR3 is TGTGCCAGCAGCTTCCAGGGAAATACGCAGTATTTT. It yields the protein CASSFQGNTQYF. Variable domain in full (rest from reference TRBV5-8 and TRBJ2-3): EAGVTQSPTHLIKTRGQQATLRCSPISGHTSVYWYQQALGLGLQFLLWYDEGEERNRGNFPPRFSGRQFPNYSSELNVNALELEDSALYLCASSFQGNTQYFGPGTRLTVL.

The chain carries TRBV5-8 and TRBJ1-2; unclear D gene. Germline CDR1 reads SGHTS; CDR2 reads YDEGEE. The CDR3 totals 13 residues. V lost 2 bases and J 4 bases, leaving 9 bases between the germline ends. CDR3 nucleotides: TGTGCCAGCAGCTTAACGGGGAGCTATGGCTACACCTTC. Protein: CASSLTGSYGYTF.

The V and J genes are TRBV7-9 and TRBJ2-2; 11 bases line up with TRBD1. This CDR3 is 18 amino acids long. Per germline, CDR1 SEHNR and CDR2 FQNEAQ (reference sequence). With V trimmed by 5 bases and J by 3 bases, 11 bases remained unmatched. The CDR3 region has the DNA TGTGCCAGCAGCCCACGGGGGACAGGGGGTATGGACACCGGGGAGCTGTTTTTT. Translated, it gives CASSPRGTGGMDTGELFF.

This clone was counted a single time. The chain employs TRBV28 and TRBJ1-1; 10 nucleotides agree with TRBD1. CDR1 is MDHEN, CDR2 SYDVKM, per germline. Trimming cost V 5 bases and J 5 bases; bases outside gene matches: 11. This CDR3 has 16 residues. The CDR3 loop is CASSPRKGQGGTEAFF. In nucleotides, the CDR3 is TGTGCCAGCAGTCCCCGAAAAGGACAGGGGGGGACTGAAGCTTTCTTT.

The genes are TRBV11-3 and TRBJ2-3; TRBD1 matches 9 bases. V was pared by 2 bases and J by 6 bases, with 6 bases of the junction left unmatched. The CDR3 sequence is 15 residues long. Germline V gene sequence: CDR1 SGHNT, CDR2 YENEEA. The CDR3 spells CASSLTGGTSDTQYF. CDR3 coding DNA: TGTGCCAGCAGCTTAACAGGGGGCACTTCTGATACGCAGTATTTT.

The chain employs TRBV15 and TRBJ1-1; TRBD1 might be the D (5 bases). Germline lookup yields CDR1 LNHNV and CDR2 YYDKDF (reference sequence). V was cut by 2 bases and J by 1 base, with 17 bases left in between. The length of the CDR3 is 17 residues. CDR3 nucleotide sequence: TGTGCCACCAGCAGACTCCATGGGGGGATCCAGAACACTGAAGCTTTCTTT. Protein product: CATSRLHGGIQNTEAFF.

The genes are TRBV18 and TRBJ1-2; D is possibly TRBD1 (6 bases). Deletions cut 3 bases from V and 2 bases from J, with 13 bases between. From germline, CDR1 is KGHSH and CDR2 LQKENI. The CDR3 has 15 amino acids. The CDR3 nucleotides read TGTGCCAGCTCACCCGCCAGGGGCGAAAACTATGGCTACACCTTC. It codes for CASSPARGENYGYTF.

In this sample, this clone turned up once. This chain joins TRBV11-3 and TRBJ1-4, with D perhaps matching TRBD1 (5 bases). The germline V and J ends were trimmed by 8 bases and 8 bases, with 21 bases remaining between them. The CDR3 sequence is 15 residues long. Germline V gene lookup returns CDR1 SGHNT and CDR2 YENEEA. As DNA, the CDR3 is TGTGCCAGCTGGGATCGGGCCGGACAATGGGAAAAACTGTTTTTT. As protein: CASWDRAGQWEKLFF.

The chain is built from TRBV27 and TRBJ2-7, with 7 bases matching TRBD1. Germline CDR1 MNHEY, CDR2 SMNVEV (reference sequence). V dropped 6 bases and J dropped 1; count of bases not matched to a gene: 6. The CDR3 consists of 14 residues. The CDR3 DNA reads TGTGCCAGCAGCTCCCGACAGGGATCCTACGAGCAGTACTTC. This sequence encodes CASSSRQGSYEQYF.

The V gene is TRBV7-3, the J gene TRBJ2-1; unclear D gene. This CDR3 has 15 residues. Germline CDR1 and CDR2: SGHTA and FQGTGA. Trimming pared 5 bases from V and 8 bases from J, leaving 19 bases between. The CDR3 here is CASSKRSVPDDEQFF. The CDR3 DNA reads TGTGCCAGCAGCAAAAGAAGCGTACCCGACGATGAGCAGTTCTTC.

This chain joins TRBV28 and TRBJ1-5; no clear D gene. Germline V CDR1 and CDR2: MDHEN, SYDVKM. Trimming stripped 4 bases from V and 0 bases from J, with 19 bases between. This CDR3 spans 18 amino acids. CDR3 in amino acids: CASSSNPRLPYSNQPQHF. Written as DNA, the CDR3 is TGTGCCAGCAGTTCGAACCCCCGACTCCCTTATAGCAATCAGCCCCAGCATTTT.

This clone is a singleton in its sample. The genes are TRBV11-2 and TRBJ2-2; 15 bases match TRBD2. J lost 9 bases, V lost 5 bases, and 7 bases had no gene match. The CDR3 consists of 16 residues. Germline CDR1 reads SGHAT; CDR2 reads FQNNGV. The CDR3 DNA sequence: TGTGCCAGCAGCCTTCGGACTAGCGGGGGGGTGTGGGAGCTGTTTTTT. It codes for CASSLRTSGGVWELFF.

This chain's CDR3 is CASSWGTGGFYEQYF. CDR3 nucleotides: TGTGCCAGCAGTTGGGGGACAGGGGGATTCTACGAGCAGTACTTC. The gene calls are TRBV27 and TRBJ2-7, with 11 bases lining up with TRBD1. The V gene's germline CDR1 is MNHEY and CDR2 SMNVEV (reference sequence). The CDR3 extends over 15 amino acids. V was clipped by 4 bases and J by 3 bases; unmatched bases: 5.

V usage is TRBV10-3 and J usage is TRBJ1-1; D may be TRBD1 (5 bases). Between the trimmed V and J ends, which lost 8 bases and 3 bases, there was a span of 13 bases. CDR3 length: 13 amino acids. CDR1 is ENHRY, CDR2 SYGVKD, per germline. The CDR3 region is CAIRGEEYTEAFF. CDR3 nucleotides: TGTGCCATCCGGGGGGAGGAGTACACTGAAGCTTTCTTT.

The rearrangement uses TRBV11-2 and TRBJ2-3; TRBD2 agrees at 11 bases. Germline loops: CDR1 SGHAT, CDR2 FQNNGV. V trimming: 6 bases; J trimming: 5 bases; junction bases outside the gene matches: 4. The CDR3 runs 14 residues. CDR3 in DNA: TGTGCCAGCAGTAAAACTAGCGGGGGAGATACGCAGTATTTT. Translating gives CASSKTSGGDTQYF.

The chain recombines TRBV5-1 with TRBJ2-6; D is unclear. Trimming left V 0 bases short and J 2 bases short, with 6 bases between. CDR1 is SGHRS, CDR2 YFSETQ, per germline. The CDR3 spans 15 residues. CDR3 bases: TGCGCCAGCAGCTTGGACGCGGCTGGGGCCAACGTCCTGACTTTC. This encodes CASSLDAAGANVLTF.